This is a list of T cell receptor beta chains from one sample in a study of CD8+ T cells in alopecia areata. Some clones are missing from TCRdb's copy, which holds only in-frame ones; the method was immunoSEQ multiplex PCR. The table has about 150,000 clones, 85% to 90% seen once; the top ten hold about 16%. This specimen consisted of CD8+ T cells sorted from blood, obtained at week 0. The receptors derive from a human donor with alopecia areata. The conserved cysteine and the conserved F or W are not part of the CDR3 here. D genes are given only for firm matches. Expanded clones get a size class; other rows say once, few or many, or leave the size out.

J gene: TRBJ2-5; D gene: NA; clone size: NA; V gene: TRBV7-8; CDR3 protein: ASSLGRETQY
J gene: TRBJ2-7; D gene: NA; clone size: NA; V gene: TRBV4-1; CDR3 protein: ASSQDEAGHYEQY
J gene: TRBJ2-1; D gene: NA; clone size: NA; V gene: TRBV21-1; CDR3 protein: ASSKSKGSYNEQF
J gene: TRBJ2-2; D gene: NA; clone size: NA; V gene: TRBV19; CDR3 protein: ASSIMGTGELF
J gene: TRBJ1-3; D gene: NA; clone size: NA; V gene: TRBV2; CDR3 protein: ASSEWPPSSGNTIY
J gene: TRBJ2-1; D gene: NA; clone size: NA; V gene: TRBV7-8; CDR3 protein: ASSTQGGEQF
J gene: TRBJ2-1; D gene: NA; clone size: few; V gene: TRBV9; CDR3 protein: ASSVDNPNEQF
J gene: TRBJ2-5; D gene: NA; clone size: few; V gene: TRBV11-1; CDR3 protein: ASSHTDYQETQY
J gene: TRBJ2-7; D gene: NA; clone size: NA; V gene: TRBV29-1; CDR3 protein: SVEGGVFSSYEQY
J gene: TRBJ2-7; D gene: NA; clone size: NA; V gene: TRBV7-9; CDR3 protein: ASSPPAPSPYEQY
J gene: TRBJ2-2; D gene: NA; clone size: NA; V gene: TRBV19; CDR3 protein: ASSPWTRNTGELF
J gene: TRBJ2-3; D gene: NA; clone size: NA; V gene: TRBV7-3; CDR3 protein: ASSLIGDTQY
J gene: TRBJ2-1; D gene: TRBD2; clone size: NA; V gene: TRBV30; CDR3 protein: AFGLAYYEQF
J gene: TRBJ2-7; D gene: NA; clone size: NA; V gene: TRBV9; CDR3 protein: ASSVVPGYEQY
J gene: TRBJ2-1; D gene: TRBD2; clone size: NA; V gene: TRBV7-8; CDR3 protein: ASSLVSGSSYNEQF
J gene: TRBJ1-4; D gene: NA; clone size: NA; V gene: TRBV27; CDR3 protein: ASSSWGGEKLF
J gene: TRBJ2-1; D gene: NA; clone size: NA; V gene: TRBV27; CDR3 protein: ASSLFGREQF
J gene: TRBJ2-7; D gene: NA; clone size: NA; V gene: TRBV19; CDR3 protein: ASSIQGPYEQY
J gene: TRBJ2-5; D gene: NA; clone size: NA; V gene: TRBV6-5; CDR3 protein: ASSSDRDPPETQY
J gene: TRBJ2-7; D gene: TRBD1; clone size: NA; V gene: TRBV27; CDR3 protein: ASSFRDRGYEQY
J gene: TRBJ2-7; D gene: TRBD2; clone size: NA; V gene: TRBV27; CDR3 protein: ASSLRGGAYEQY
J gene: TRBJ2-7; D gene: NA; clone size: NA; V gene: TRBV7-9; CDR3 protein: ASSSDRPYEQY
J gene: TRBJ2-7; D gene: TRBD1; clone size: NA; V gene: TRBV19; CDR3 protein: ASTATGAPPFEQY
J gene: TRBJ2-1; D gene: TRBD2; clone size: NA; V gene: TRBV14; CDR3 protein: ASSQDPGLAGFYNEQF
J gene: TRBJ1-2; D gene: TRBD1; clone size: NA; V gene: TRBV6-1; CDR3 protein: ASSDLGQGATAAYGYT
J gene: TRBJ2-7; D gene: NA; clone size: NA; V gene: TRBV9; CDR3 protein: ASSSGNGGGHEQY
J gene: TRBJ2-1; D gene: NA; clone size: NA; V gene: TRBV27; CDR3 protein: ASSLNFEQF
J gene: TRBJ2-1; D gene: NA; clone size: NA; V gene: TRBV6-1; CDR3 protein: ASSEALDEQF
J gene: NA; D gene: NA; clone size: NA; V gene: TRBV29-1; CDR3 protein: SVEDSYEQY
J gene: TRBJ2-7; D gene: TRBD2; clone size: NA; V gene: TRBV4-1; CDR3 protein: ASSQEAGGPSEQY
J gene: TRBJ2-7; D gene: TRBD2; clone size: NA; V gene: TRBV2; CDR3 protein: ASSEGGGEPYEQY
J gene: TRBJ1-1; D gene: TRBD1; clone size: NA; V gene: TRBV9; CDR3 protein: ASSTPGDRGFGTEAF
J gene: TRBJ2-7; D gene: TRBD2; clone size: NA; V gene: TRBV7-9; CDR3 protein: ASSLTSGFSYEQY
J gene: TRBJ1-1; D gene: NA; clone size: NA; V gene: TRBV7-9; CDR3 protein: ASSLASRGNTEAF
J gene: TRBJ2-5; D gene: NA; clone size: NA; V gene: TRBV6-5; CDR3 protein: ASRDSGTQY
J gene: TRBJ2-7; D gene: NA; clone size: NA; V gene: TRBV27; CDR3 protein: ASSPSGVYVAEQY
J gene: TRBJ2-7; D gene: TRBD2; clone size: NA; V gene: TRBV27; CDR3 protein: ANEGLGYEQY
J gene: TRBJ1-3; D gene: NA; clone size: NA; V gene: TRBV5-6; CDR3 protein: ASSTTGGRNPSGNTIY
J gene: TRBJ2-2; D gene: TRBD2; clone size: NA; V gene: TRBV2; CDR3 protein: ASSVSGGTNTGELF
J gene: TRBJ1-1; D gene: NA; clone size: NA; V gene: TRBV19; CDR3 protein: ASRKYREEMNTEAF
J gene: TRBJ1-5; D gene: NA; clone size: NA; V gene: TRBV10-2; CDR3 protein: ASSGAGGNQPQH
J gene: TRBJ1-2; D gene: NA; clone size: NA; V gene: TRBV27; CDR3 protein: ASSSNSGTKVLGYT
J gene: TRBJ1-1; D gene: NA; clone size: NA; V gene: TRBV4-1; CDR3 protein: ASSQIAGRNTEAF
J gene: TRBJ2-1; D gene: NA; clone size: few; V gene: TRBV11-2; CDR3 protein: ASSLDGLAGTGYNEQF
J gene: TRBJ2-5; D gene: NA; clone size: NA; V gene: TRBV6-7; CDR3 protein: ASSYPRLGVNETQY
J gene: TRBJ2-2; D gene: NA; clone size: NA; V gene: TRBV4-1; CDR3 protein: ASSQVSGREVGAGELF
J gene: TRBJ2-6; D gene: NA; clone size: NA; V gene: TRBV11-2; CDR3 protein: ASSLDLAGAIGANVLT
J gene: TRBJ2-7; D gene: NA; clone size: few; V gene: TRBV6-1; CDR3 protein: ASSPPDIFYEQY
J gene: TRBJ2-1; D gene: TRBD2; clone size: NA; V gene: TRBV5-4; CDR3 protein: ASSLGTSRGNEQF
J gene: TRBJ2-5; D gene: TRBD2; clone size: NA; V gene: TRBV4-1; CDR3 protein: ASSQVNGGGETQY
J gene: TRBJ1-1; D gene: NA; clone size: NA; V gene: TRBV30; CDR3 protein: AWTRDLGNTEAF
J gene: TRBJ1-1; D gene: NA; clone size: NA; V gene: TRBV7-9; CDR3 protein: ASRGGPNTEAF
J gene: TRBJ1-1; D gene: NA; clone size: NA; V gene: TRBV6-1; CDR3 protein: ASSEKSRGHTEAF
J gene: TRBJ1-1; D gene: NA; clone size: NA; V gene: TRBV4-1; CDR3 protein: ASSQERPGQEAF
J gene: TRBJ2-1; D gene: NA; clone size: NA; V gene: TRBV7-3; CDR3 protein: ASSLDSGGDNEQF